These T cell receptor beta chains were read from a single sample in a study of shared clonotypes between healthy human individuals. TCRdb's copy holds only in-frame clones and misses some; the assay was immunoSEQ multiplex PCR. The table shows more than 2,000,000 clones, with around nine tenths occurring only once. The material sequenced was naive CD4+ T cells sorted from blood. The source of these receptors is a man between 18 and 29 years old in good health. CDR3s include the opening cysteine and the closing phenylalanine or tryptophan. Some rows mark clone size as missing; the rest say once, few, many or name a class of expanded clone.

V gene	J gene	clone size	CDR3 protein
TRBV4-1	TRBJ1-5	-	CASSQDRVQPQHF
TRBV4-2	TRBJ1-3	once	CASSQDESSGNTIYF
TRBV7-9	-	-	CASSHPGGPNEQYF
TRBV5-1	TRBJ2-7	-	CASSLGALAGYEQYF
TRBV7-9	TRBJ2-1	once	CASSLDQRQGVFF
TRBV11-2	TRBJ2-1	-	CASSPSRGRINEQFF
TRBV28	TRBJ2-7	-	CASRTSGTGGVEQYF
TRBV2	TRBJ1-1	few	CASKLPDRVTEAFF
TRBV15	TRBJ2-5	-	CATSRLYPLAGVETQYF
TRBV6-6	TRBJ1-6	once	CAAGRTDSYNSPLHF
TRBV30	TRBJ2-7	few	CAWSVGSYEQYF
TRBV6-1	TRBJ2-7	-	CASSDPVGSIAGGFYEQYF
TRBV7-2	TRBJ2-1	-	CASSSGGKDNEQFF
TRBV4-1	TRBJ2-3	-	CASSQDGYSTDTQYF
TRBV11-3	TRBJ2-2	-	CASSLRMGANGELFF
TRBV2	TRBJ1-2	-	CASSEGAVWTEGYTF
TRBV12-5	TRBJ2-7	once	CASGLVRTGPGSYEQYF
TRBV7-2	TRBJ1-2	-	CASSLDGTDGYTF
TRBV19	TRBJ2-5	-	CARMIAGAPQGTQYF
TRBV19	TRBJ1-6	-	CASSISRENSPLHF
TRBV2	TRBJ2-4	-	CASSESRGGLYF
TRBV5-6	TRBJ2-2	-	CASSLGLGELFF
TRBV5-4	TRBJ2-7	-	CASSLDSGASYEQYF
TRBV18	TRBJ2-3	-	CASSPSLAGGSDTQYF
TRBV6-5	TRBJ1-4	-	CASRTTKGELFF
TRBV19	TRBJ2-7	-	CASRSMGPSYEQYF
TRBV18	TRBJ1-1	-	CASSPGGRATEAFF
TRBV7-2	TRBJ2-1	once	CANSLKNAASSYNEQFF
TRBV10-3	TRBJ2-7	-	CAIRSGTESSYEQYF
TRBV6-5	TRBJ1-3	-	CASIGGRRNTIYF
TRBV5-1	TRBJ2-1	-	CASEGPGTSGYNEQFF
TRBV2	TRBJ2-2	-	CASRGDGRNTGELFF
TRBV5-6	TRBJ2-6	-	CASSPPGQVSPGANVLTF
TRBV7-8	TRBJ1-2	-	CASSVTGDNYGYTF
TRBV30	TRBJ2-3	-	CAWSVVAGGTDTQYF
TRBV1	TRBJ2-7	-	CTSSQEISAGKMVVYEQYF
TRBV5-6	TRBJ1-2	-	CASSLSGRYTNYGYTF
TRBV29-1	TRBJ2-1	-	CSVAVGGSYNEQFF
TRBV11-2	TRBJ1-1	-	CASSLVPGRGNTEAFF
TRBV5-1	TRBJ1-4	few	CASSLFGGPNEKLFF
TRBV2	TRBJ1-2	-	CASSGQGASYGYTF
TRBV27	TRBJ2-7	-	CASSLGRGPTYEQYF
TRBV5-6	TRBJ1-3	-	CASSQDREPGNTIYF
TRBV2	TRBJ2-2	-	CASSGTGIFGELFF
TRBV29-1	TRBJ2-5	-	CSAGGAQETQYF
TRBV7-3	TRBJ1-1	few	CASSPQGGVNTEAFF
TRBV6-5	TRBJ2-7	-	CASSTGTTQEQYF
TRBV5-1	TRBJ1-6	-	CASRGGDETYNSPLHF
TRBV6-1	TRBJ2-5	-	CASSDRGRGETQYF
TRBV9	TRBJ2-3	-	CASSVSGGSTDTQYF
TRBV25-1	TRBJ2-7	-	CASSLRGDEQYF
TRBV30	TRBJ2-1	-	CAWSVRQGAYNEQFF
TRBV9	TRBJ1-2	-	CASSVGSANYGYTF
TRBV19	TRBJ2-7	-	CASTPSILGFPYEQYF
TRBV29-1	TRBJ1-5	-	CSVSDTYNQPQHF
TRBV9	TRBJ2-7	-	CASSVGGVSYEQYF
TRBV9	TRBJ2-3	-	CASSVRSGILGSTDTQYF